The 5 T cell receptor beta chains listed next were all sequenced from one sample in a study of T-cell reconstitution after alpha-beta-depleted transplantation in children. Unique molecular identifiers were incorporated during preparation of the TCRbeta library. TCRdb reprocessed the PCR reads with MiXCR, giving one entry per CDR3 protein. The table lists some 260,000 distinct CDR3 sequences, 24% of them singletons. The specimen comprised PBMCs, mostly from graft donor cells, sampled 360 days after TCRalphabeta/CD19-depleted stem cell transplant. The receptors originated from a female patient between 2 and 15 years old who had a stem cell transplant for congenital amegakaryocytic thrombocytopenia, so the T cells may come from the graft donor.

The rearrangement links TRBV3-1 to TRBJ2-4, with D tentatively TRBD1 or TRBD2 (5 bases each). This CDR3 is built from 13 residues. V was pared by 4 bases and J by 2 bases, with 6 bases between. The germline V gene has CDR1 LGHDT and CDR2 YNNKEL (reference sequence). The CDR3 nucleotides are TGTGCCAGCAGCCCGGGACCCAAAAACATTCAGTACTTC. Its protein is CASSPGPKNIQYF.

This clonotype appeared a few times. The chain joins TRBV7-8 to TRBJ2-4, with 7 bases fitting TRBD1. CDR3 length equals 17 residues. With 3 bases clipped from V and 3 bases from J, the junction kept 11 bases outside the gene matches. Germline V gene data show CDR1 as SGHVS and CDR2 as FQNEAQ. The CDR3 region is CASSFPQGRSGKNIQYF. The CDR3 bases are TGTGCCAGCAGCTTCCCACAGGGGCGATCGGGCAAAAACATTCAGTACTTC.

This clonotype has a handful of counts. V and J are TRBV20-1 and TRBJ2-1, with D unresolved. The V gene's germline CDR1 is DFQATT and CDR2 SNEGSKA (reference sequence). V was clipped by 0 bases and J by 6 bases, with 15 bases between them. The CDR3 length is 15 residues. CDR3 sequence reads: CSARDDPNASNEQFF. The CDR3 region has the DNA TGCAGTGCTAGAGACGACCCCAACGCATCCAATGAGCAGTTCTTC.

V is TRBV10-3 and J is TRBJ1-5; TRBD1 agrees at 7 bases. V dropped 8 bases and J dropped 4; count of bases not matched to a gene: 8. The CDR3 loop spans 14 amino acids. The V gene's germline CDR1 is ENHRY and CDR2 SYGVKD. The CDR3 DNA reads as TGTGCCATCTCGGACCAGGGGGGGAATCAGCCCCAGCATTTT. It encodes CAISDQGGNQPQHF.

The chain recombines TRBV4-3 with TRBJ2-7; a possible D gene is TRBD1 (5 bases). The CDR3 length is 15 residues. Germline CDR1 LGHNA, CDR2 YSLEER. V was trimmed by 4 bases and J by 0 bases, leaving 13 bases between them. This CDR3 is CASSLMTESSYEQYF. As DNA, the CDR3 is TGCGCCAGCAGCCTAATGACAGAGAGCTCCTACGAGCAGTACTTC.